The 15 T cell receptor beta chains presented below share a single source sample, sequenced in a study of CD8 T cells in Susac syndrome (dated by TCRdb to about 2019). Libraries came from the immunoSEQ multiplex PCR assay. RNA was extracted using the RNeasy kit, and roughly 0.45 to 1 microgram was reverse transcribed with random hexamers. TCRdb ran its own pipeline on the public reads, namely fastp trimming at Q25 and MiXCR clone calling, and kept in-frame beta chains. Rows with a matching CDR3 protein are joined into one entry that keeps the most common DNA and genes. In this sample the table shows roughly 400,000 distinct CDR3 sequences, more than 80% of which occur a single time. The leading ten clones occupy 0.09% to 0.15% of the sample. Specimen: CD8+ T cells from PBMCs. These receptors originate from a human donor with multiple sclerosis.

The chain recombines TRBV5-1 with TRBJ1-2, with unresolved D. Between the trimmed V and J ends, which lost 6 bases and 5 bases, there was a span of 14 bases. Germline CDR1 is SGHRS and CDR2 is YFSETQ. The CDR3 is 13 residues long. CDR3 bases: TGCGCCAGCAAGCCGGACGGCTCATATGGCTACACCTTC. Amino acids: CASKPDGSYGYTF.

The CDR3 protein is CASAEEGWYEQYF. CDR3 bases: TGTGCCAGCGCCGAGGAGGGTTGGTACGAGCAGTACTTC. The rearrangement uses TRBV6-5 and TRBJ2-7; D might be TRBD2 (6 bases). This CDR3 comprises 13 residues. Trimming left V 8 bases short and J 4 bases short, with 15 bases between. Per germline, CDR1 MNHEY and CDR2 SVGAGI.

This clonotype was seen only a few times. The CDR3 bases are TGCAGCGTTCTCCGGGACTACGAGCAGTACTTC. It is translated as CSVLRDYEQYF. The chain links TRBV29-1 to TRBJ2-7; tentative D call: TRBD2 (5 bases). The germline CDR1 and CDR2 sequences are SQVTM and ANQGSEA. The V end was cut by 5 bases, the J end by 3 bases, with 8 bases between. The CDR3 is made up of 11 amino acids.

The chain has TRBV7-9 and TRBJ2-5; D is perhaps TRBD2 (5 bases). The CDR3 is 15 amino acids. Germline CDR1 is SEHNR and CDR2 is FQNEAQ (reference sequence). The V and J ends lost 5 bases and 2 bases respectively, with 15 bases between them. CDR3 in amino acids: CASSNTSPGQETQYF. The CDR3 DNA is TGTGCCAGCAGCAATACTTCGCCGGGACAAGAGACCCAGTACTTC.

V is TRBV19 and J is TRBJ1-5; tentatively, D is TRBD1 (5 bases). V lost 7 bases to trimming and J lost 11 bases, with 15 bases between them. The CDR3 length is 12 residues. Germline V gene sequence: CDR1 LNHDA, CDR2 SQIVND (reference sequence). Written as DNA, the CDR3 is TGTGCCAGTACAGGGTCCTTGCTGACCCAGCATTTT. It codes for CASTGSLLTQHF.

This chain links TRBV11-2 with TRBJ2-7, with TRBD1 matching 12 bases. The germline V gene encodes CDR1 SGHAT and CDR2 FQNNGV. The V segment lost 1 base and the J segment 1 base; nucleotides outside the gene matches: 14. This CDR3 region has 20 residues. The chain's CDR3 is CASSLGAGQGAKRRSYEQYF. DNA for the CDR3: TGTGCCAGCAGCTTAGGGGCGGGACAGGGGGCAAAAAGGAGGTCCTACGAGCAGTACTTC.

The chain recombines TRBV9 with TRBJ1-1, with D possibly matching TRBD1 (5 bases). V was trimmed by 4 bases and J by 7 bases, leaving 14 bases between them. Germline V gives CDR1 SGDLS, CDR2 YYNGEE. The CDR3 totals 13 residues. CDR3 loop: CASSPIGAFEAFF. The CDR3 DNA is TGTGCCAGCAGCCCCATAGGGGCGTTTGAAGCTTTCTTT.

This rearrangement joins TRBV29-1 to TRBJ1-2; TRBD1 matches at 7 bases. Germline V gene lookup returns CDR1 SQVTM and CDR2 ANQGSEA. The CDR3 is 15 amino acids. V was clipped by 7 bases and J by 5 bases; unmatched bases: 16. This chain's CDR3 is CSAPRDEGAAYGYTF. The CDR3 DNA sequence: TGCAGCGCTCCCCGGGATGAGGGGGCGGCTTATGGCTACACCTTC.

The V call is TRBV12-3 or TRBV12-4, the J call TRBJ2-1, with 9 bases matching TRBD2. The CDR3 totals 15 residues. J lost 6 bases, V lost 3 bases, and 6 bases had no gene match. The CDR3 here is CASSFGAGGGNEQFF. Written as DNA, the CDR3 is TGTGCCAGCAGTTTCGGGGCGGGAGGGGGCAATGAGCAGTTCTTC.

This CDR3 is CASSSRGTSGYNEQFF. In DNA form, the CDR3 reads TGTGCCAGCAGCTCCCGCGGGACTAGCGGCTACAATGAGCAGTTCTTC. This chain links TRBV7-2 with TRBJ2-1; TRBD2 agrees at 11 bases. From germline, CDR1 is SGHTA and CDR2 FQGNSA. This CDR3 spans 16 amino acids. The trim removed 4 bases at V and 3 bases at J, leaving 5 bases unmatched. The full variable domain, rest sourced from reference TRBV7-2 and TRBJ2-1, is GAGVSQSPSNKVTEKGKDVELRCDPISGHTALYWYRQSLGQGLEFLIYFQGNSAPDKSGLPSDRFSAERTGGSVSTLTIQRTQQEDSAVYLCASSSRGTSGYNEQFFGPGTRLTVL.

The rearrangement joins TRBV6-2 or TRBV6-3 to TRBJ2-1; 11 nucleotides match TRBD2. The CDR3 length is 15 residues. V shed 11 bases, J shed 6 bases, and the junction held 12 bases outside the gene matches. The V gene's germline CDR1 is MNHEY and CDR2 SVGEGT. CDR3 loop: CASHKGLAVSNEQFF. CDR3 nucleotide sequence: TGTGCCTCCCACAAGGGACTAGCGGTTAGCAATGAGCAGTTCTTC.

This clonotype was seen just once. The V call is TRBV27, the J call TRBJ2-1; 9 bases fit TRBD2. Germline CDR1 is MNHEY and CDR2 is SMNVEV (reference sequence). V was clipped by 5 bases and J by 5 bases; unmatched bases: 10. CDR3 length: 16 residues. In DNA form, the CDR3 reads TGTGCCAGCAGTCTCCCCGGCGGGGGGGCCGACAATGAGCAGTTCTTC. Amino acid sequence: CASSLPGGGADNEQFF.

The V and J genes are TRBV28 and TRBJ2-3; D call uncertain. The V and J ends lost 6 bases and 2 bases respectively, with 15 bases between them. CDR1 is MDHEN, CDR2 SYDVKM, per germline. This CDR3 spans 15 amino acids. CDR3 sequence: CASSSPVEDTDTQYF. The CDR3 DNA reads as TGTGCCAGCAGCTCCCCTGTAGAAGACACAGATACGCAGTATTTT.

CDR3: CASSEALAAAEAFF. CDR3 nucleotides: TGTGCCAGCAGTGAAGCGCTGGCAGCGGCTGAAGCTTTCTTT. V is TRBV2 and J is TRBJ1-1; D unresolved. The CDR3 contains 14 residues. Trimming stripped 0 bases from V and 6 bases from J, with 11 bases between. Germline V gene sequence: CDR1 SNHLY, CDR2 FYNNEI.

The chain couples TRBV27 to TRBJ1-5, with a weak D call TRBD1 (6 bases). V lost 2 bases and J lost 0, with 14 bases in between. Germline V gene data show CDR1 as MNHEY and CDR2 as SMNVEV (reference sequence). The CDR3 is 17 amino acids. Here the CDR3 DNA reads TGTGCCAGCAGTTTAGGGGGGGGCAGCCCTAGCAATCAGCCCCAGCATTTT. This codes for CASSLGGGSPSNQPQHF.